The 21 T cell receptor beta chains reported below all come from one sample, sequenced in a study of synovial regulatory T cells in juvenile arthritis. Sequencing used immunoSEQ multiplex PCR; TCRdb keeps in-frame clones, though not all of them. This sample's clone table lists about 10,000 clones. The material sequenced was Treg cells from blood. Subset described: remaining (HLA-DR-negative) circulating blood Treg cells. The source of these receptors is a donor between 2 and 29 years old with juvenile idiopathic arthritis.

The genes are TRBV2 and TRBJ2-7. The CDR3 sequence is 11 residues long. No DNA accompanies this entry. CDR1 is SNHLY, CDR2 FYNNEI, per germline. The CDR3 loop reads CASSEGSRQYF.

J is TRBJ2-7 and V is TRBV5-4. The germline CDR1 and CDR2 sequences are SGHNT and YYREEE (reference sequence). CDR3 size: 13 residues. The DNA is not on file. This CDR3 is CASSGLGSYEQYF.

The genes are TRBV18 and TRBJ1-5. This CDR3 contains 13 residues. The DNA is unrecorded. CDR1 is KGHSH and CDR2 is LQKENI in the germline V gene. CDR3 amino acids: CASSPDGNQPQHF.

The CDR3 loop is CASSYIGQGNEKLFF. The chain couples TRBV6-5 to TRBJ1-4; the D gene TCRdb calls, TRBD1, cannot be checked with no DNA. The CDR3 runs 15 residues. Nucleotide data are not available. The germline V gene has CDR1 MNHEY and CDR2 SVGAGI.

The chain combines TRBV10-3 with TRBJ1-6. This CDR3 is built from 13 residues. No nucleotide data were recorded. Germline loops: CDR1 ENHRY, CDR2 SYGVKD. The chain's CDR3 is CASTKRGASPLHF.

The chain recombines TRBV2 with TRBJ1-4. The CDR3 extends over 11 amino acids. No DNA accompanies this entry. Germline CDR1 reads SNHLY; CDR2 reads FYNNEI. CDR3 loop: CASSESDKLFF.

The V gene is TRBV28, the J gene TRBJ2-7; TCRdb gives TRBD1 as the D gene, but with no DNA this cannot be confirmed. This CDR3 has 12 residues. The DNA is unrecorded. The germline CDR1 and CDR2 sequences are MDHEN and SYDVKM. CDR3 sequence reads: CASSFGHYEQYF.

The chain combines TRBV5-4 with TRBJ2-7; TCRdb picks TRBD1, but there is no DNA to check that call. The CDR3 has 13 amino acids. DNA is not recorded here. CDR1 and CDR2 from the germline V gene are SGHNT and YYREEE (reference sequence). The chain's CDR3 is CASSLIHTPEQYF.

V and J are TRBV6-4 and TRBJ2-7; TCRdb's assignment of TRBD1 cannot be checked, as there is no DNA. CDR1 MRHNA and CDR2 SNTAGT come from the germline V gene. The CDR3 covers 17 residues. The protein alone is recorded here. The CDR3 protein is CASSGRDRNTLSYEQYF.

CDR3 in amino acids: CASSSAYEQYF. This chain joins TRBV5-1 and TRBJ2-7; with no DNA, the TCRdb D assignment of TRBD2 cannot be verified. Germline assignment: CDR1 SGHRS and CDR2 YFSETQ. The length of the CDR3 is 11 residues. No DNA was logged.

This chain connects TRBV19 to TRBJ1-3; the D gene TCRdb calls, TRBD1, cannot be checked with no DNA. CDR3 length: 15 amino acids. A DNA sequence was not provided. Germline CDR1 reads LNHDA; CDR2 reads SQIVND (reference sequence). CDR3 residues: CASSWGTGSGNTIYF.

This chain uses TRBV5-1 with TRBJ2-7; TCRdb lists TRBD1, though no DNA is available to test this call. Germline loops: CDR1 SGHRS, CDR2 YFSETQ. This CDR3 region has 14 residues. The nucleotide record is missing. CDR3: CASSPQGHPYEQYF.

The rearrangement joins TRBV21-1 to TRBJ1-4; TCRdb returns TRBD1, unconfirmable since there is no DNA. TRBV21-1 is an annotated pseudogene. The CDR3 covers 11 residues. Only the protein is on record. The CDR3 loop is CARSYREKLFF.

J is TRBJ1-3 and V is TRBV7-9; TCRdb's D call, TRBD1, is unchecked because there is no DNA. The CDR3 contains 16 residues. There is no recorded DNA. Germline CDR1 is SEHNR and CDR2 is FQNEAQ (reference sequence). CDR3 loop: CASSLALRGSGNTIYF.

V gene TRBV5-4 combines with J gene TRBJ2-3; as DNA is missing, the TRBD2 call by TCRdb cannot be tested. CDR1 is SGHNT and CDR2 is YYREEE in the germline V gene (reference sequence). This CDR3 region has 13 residues. DNA for this receptor is not on file. This CDR3 is CASSLVSADTQYF.

This chain links TRBV2 with TRBJ1-2. From germline, CDR1 is SNHLY and CDR2 FYNNEI. The CDR3 is 14 amino acids. No DNA was logged. The CDR3 protein is CASSDAAGGYGYTF. The full variable domain, in which reference TRBV2 and TRBJ1-2 provide the parts outside the CDR3, is EPEVTQTPSHQVTQMGQEVILRCVPISNHLYFYWYRQILGQKVEFLVSFYNNEISEKSEIFDDQFSVERPDGSNFTLKIRSTKLEDSAMYFCASSDAAGGYGYTFGSGTRLTVV.

V usage is TRBV5-4 and J usage is TRBJ2-3; TCRdb lists TRBD2, though no DNA is available to test this call. The CDR3 extends over 14 amino acids. The protein alone is recorded here. Germline V lookup: CDR1 SGHNT, CDR2 YYREEE (reference sequence). The CDR3 loop is CASSLNSPTDTQYF.

The CDR3 protein is CASRRGSTDTQYF. The genes are TRBV28 and TRBJ2-3; the TCRdb D gene call, TRBD2, has no DNA to confirm it. CDR3 length equals 13 residues. DNA is not recorded here. Germline V lookup: CDR1 MDHEN, CDR2 SYDVKM. The full variable domain, rest sourced from reference TRBV28 and TRBJ2-3, is DVKVTQSSRYLVKRTGEKVFLECVQDMDHENMFWYRQDPGLGLRLIYFSYDVKMKEKGDIPEGYSVSREKKERFSLILESASTNQTSMYLCASRRGSTDTQYFGPGTRLTVL.

The rearrangement uses TRBV19 and TRBJ2-3; TCRdb gives TRBD2 as the D gene, but with no DNA this cannot be confirmed. CDR3 size: 15 residues. Only the protein sequence is given. From germline, CDR1 is LNHDA and CDR2 SQIVND (reference sequence). CDR3 region: CASSIFASIRDTQYF.

The chain recombines TRBV10-3 with TRBJ1-1; the TRBD1 assignment by TCRdb is unverifiable without DNA. Germline values: CDR1 ENHRY, CDR2 SYGVKD. CDR3 length: 12 residues. DNA is not on record. This chain's CDR3 is CAISEGAAEAFF.

CDR3 in amino acids: CASSSDRVTEAFF. This chain connects TRBV7-6 to TRBJ1-1; the TRBD1 assignment by TCRdb is unverifiable without DNA. The CDR3 sequence is 13 residues long. DNA for this receptor is not on file. Germline lookup yields CDR1 SGHVS and CDR2 FNYEAQ.